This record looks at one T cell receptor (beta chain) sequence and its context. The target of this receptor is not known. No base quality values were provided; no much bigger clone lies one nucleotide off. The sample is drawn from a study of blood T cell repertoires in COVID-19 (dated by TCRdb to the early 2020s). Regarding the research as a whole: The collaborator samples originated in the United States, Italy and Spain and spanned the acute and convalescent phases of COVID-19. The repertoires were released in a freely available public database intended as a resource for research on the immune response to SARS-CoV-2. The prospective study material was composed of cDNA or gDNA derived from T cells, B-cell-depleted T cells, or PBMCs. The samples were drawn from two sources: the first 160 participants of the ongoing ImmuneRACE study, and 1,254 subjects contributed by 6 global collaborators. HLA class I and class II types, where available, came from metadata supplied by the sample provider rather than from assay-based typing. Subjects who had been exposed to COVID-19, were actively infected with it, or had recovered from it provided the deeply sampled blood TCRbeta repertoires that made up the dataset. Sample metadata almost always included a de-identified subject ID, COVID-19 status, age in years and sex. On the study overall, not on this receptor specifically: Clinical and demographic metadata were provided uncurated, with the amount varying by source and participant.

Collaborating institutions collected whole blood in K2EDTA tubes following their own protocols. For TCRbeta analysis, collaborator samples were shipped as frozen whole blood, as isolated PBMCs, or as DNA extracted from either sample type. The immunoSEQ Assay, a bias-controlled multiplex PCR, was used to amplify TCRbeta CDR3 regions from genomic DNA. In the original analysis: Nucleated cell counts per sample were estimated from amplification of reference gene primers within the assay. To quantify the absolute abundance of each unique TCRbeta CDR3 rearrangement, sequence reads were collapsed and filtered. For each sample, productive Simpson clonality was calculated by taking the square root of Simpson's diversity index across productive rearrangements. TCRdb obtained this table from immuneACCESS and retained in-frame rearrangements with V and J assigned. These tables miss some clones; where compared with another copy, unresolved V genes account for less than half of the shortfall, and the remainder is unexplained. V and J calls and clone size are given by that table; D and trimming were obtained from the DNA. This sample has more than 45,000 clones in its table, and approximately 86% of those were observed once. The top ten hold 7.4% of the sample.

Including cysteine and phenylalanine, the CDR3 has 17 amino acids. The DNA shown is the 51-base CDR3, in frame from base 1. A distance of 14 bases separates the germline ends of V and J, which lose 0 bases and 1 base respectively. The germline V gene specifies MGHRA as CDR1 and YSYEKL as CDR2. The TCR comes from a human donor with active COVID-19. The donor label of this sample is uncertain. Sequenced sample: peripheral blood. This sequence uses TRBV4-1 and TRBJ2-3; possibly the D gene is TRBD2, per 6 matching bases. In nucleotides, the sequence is TGCGCCAGCAGCCAAGATCTCTCGGGAGTAGGCACAGATACGCAGTATTTT. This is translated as CASSQDLSGVGTDTQYF.